The sequence of this TCR beta chain was determined in a study of CD8 T cells in Susac syndrome. Whole-study findings and limits: It was acknowledged in the study that the number of individuals who were included in its TCR sequencing and HLA analysis was relatively small. Expansion of clones was not seen in the CD4+ T cell repertoires of Susac syndrome.

Roughly 0.45 to 1 ug RNA was reverse transcribed with random hexamers. By means of immunoSEQ multiplex PCR, TCR beta CDR3 spanning 54 Vbeta and 13 Jbeta underwent amplification. Via MiXCR, TCRdb re-called the immunoSEQ multiplex PCR reads, giving one row per CDR3 protein. The sample lists 160,000 or so distinct CDR3 sequences, approximately 94% occurring once. All included Susac syndrome patients satisfied recently defined diagnostic criteria for definite or probable disease. This CDR3 has 15 amino acids. CDR1 SGHRS and CDR2 YFSETQ come from the germline V gene. Losses at the gene ends were 3 bases for V and 1 base for J; bases not matched to a gene: 6. As for this clonotype: Its target is unknown.

The TCR was taken from a human donor with Susac syndrome. This chain connects TRBV5-1 to TRBJ1-1, with 7 bases identical to TRBD1. The sequencing input was CD4+ T cells from PBMCs. In DNA form, the CDR3 reads TGCGCCAGCAGCTCCCAGGGGGGCGGGAACACTGAAGCTTTCTTT. Amino acids: CASSSQGGGNTEAFF.